This TCR beta chain was identified in a study of B cell selection in AIRE deficiency (dated by TCRdb to between 2018 and 2021). Looking at the study overall: Researchers compared the TCRbeta repertoires of sorted blood CD4+ conventional T cells and regulatory T cells from AIRE-deficient patients with the corresponding repertoires from healthy controls. The TCR-sequenced cohort comprised about five AIRE-deficient APECED patients and about five healthy control donors. The study at large found these results: TCRBV gene usage, CDR3 length and TCR diversity in Tconv and Treg cells from AIRE-deficient patients were found to be similar to those in cells from healthy donors. Of 3,000 to 4,500 shared Treg TCRbeta sequences, 25% to 35% were shared only among healthy donors and 8% to 10% only among patients, suggesting less efficient Treg selection without AIRE. About 30.6% of the Treg TCRbeta sequences shared among healthy donors were detected in patient Tconv cells, suggesting that Treg-biased clones are diverted into the Tconv compartment. Only TCRbeta chains were sequenced, and about 35% of shared healthy-donor Treg sequences were also present in healthy Tconv cells, possibly due to differing TCRalpha chains. Shared Treg sequences had shorter CDR3s, reflecting a bias toward rearrangements with few non-templated nucleotide insertions.

For this clone: Its cognate antigen has yet to be identified. No quality values exist for individual bases; no much larger clone is one base distant.

Conventional CD4 T cells were sorted as CD4+CD127+ cells. AIRE-deficient patients had APECED syndrome. Tconv and Treg cells for TCRbeta sequencing were sorted on a FACSAria flow cytometer. The sorted cells went into 5-ml round-bottom polystyrene tubes, and the dry cell pellets were then frozen at -80 degrees C until sequencing. The immunoSEQ platform was used to sequence the TCRbeta chains. The authors' analysis ran thus. About 11x10^4 distinct in-frame TCRbeta sequences from patients and 130,000 to 150,000 from healthy donors were obtained from pooled conventional T cell repertoires. Treg TCRbeta sequences found in two or more individuals were defined as public, and these public Treg TCRbeta sequences were then searched for in Tconv repertoires. Differences between groups were assessed using Mann-Whitney U tests with Bonferroni-Dunn correction in GraphPad Prism 7.03. TCRdb's version of the immuneACCESS table is confined to in-frame rearrangements and falls short of the full clone set. An unresolved V gene accounts for under half of the shortfall where checked; the remainder is of unknown origin. Clone size and V and J calls were adopted from that table, with D and trimming inferred from the DNA. This sample lists over 20,000 clones; around 97% were detected once. The biggest ten clones account for around 0.33% of the sample.

The CDR3 holds 15 amino acids from the cysteine to the phenylalanine. The sequence is cut down to CDR3 DNA, 45 bases in frame from base 1. In the germline V gene, CDR1 corresponds to MNHNS and CDR2 to SASEGT. The germline ends are 20 bases apart after V is trimmed by 7 bases and J by 5 bases. The chain uses TRBV6-1 and TRBJ1-2; the D gene cannot be named for sure. The sequencing input was conventional CD4+ T cells sorted from PBMCs. The receptor comes from a human donor with AIRE deficiency. The sequence in DNA is TGTGCCAGCACTGAGCAGCCCCAAGCTCATTATGGCTACACCTTC. Its translation is CASTEQPQAHYGYTF.